These 2 T cell receptor beta chains were sequenced from one sample in a study of human T cells and chemical hapten exposure. The time point: pre-sensitization, week 0. The sample's treatment: therapeutic diphenylcyclopropenone sensitization with weekly scalp DPC. MiXCR, applied by TCRdb to the RACE reads, yields one record per CDR3 protein. In the table there are a few hundred thousand distinct CDR3 sequences, around 7.7% of which are singletons. The sequencing here drew on whole blood, taken in connection with sensitization to the hapten diphenylcyclopropenone (DPC). The receptors here all came from a man younger than 35 with alopecia areata. Some clones in this sample may be carry-over from other donors' samples.

V gene TRBV6-1 combines with J gene TRBJ1-2, with D hard to call. CDR3 length: 17 residues. The germline CDR1 and CDR2 sequences are MNHNS and SASEGT. V shed 7 bases and J shed 0 bases, with 21 bases lying between them. CDR3 loop: CASKTRFVGRANYGYTF. The CDR3 DNA sequence: TGTGCCAGCAAGACTAGATTTGTCGGGAGAGCTAACTATGGCTACACCTTC.

The CDR3 region has the DNA TGTGCCAGCAGCCAGCGGGACAGGGGTGATGAGCAGTTCTTC. The encoded protein is CASSQRDRGDEQFF. The V and J genes are TRBV7-9 and TRBJ2-1; 10 bases agree with TRBD1. CDR3 size: 14 residues. V lost 5 bases and J lost 8; bases outside the gene matches: 6. Germline CDR1 SEHNR, CDR2 FQNEAQ (reference sequence).